This entry lists 32 T cell receptor beta chains sequenced from one sample in a study of preoperative IRX-2 immunotherapy in early breast cancer. Assay: immunoSEQ multiplex PCR; the TCRdb copy retains only in-frame clones and omits some. This sample carries roughly 25,000 clones, about 95% of them seen once, and the ten largest clones take 15% to 20%. This sample's treatment: preoperative locoregional IRX-2 cytokine immunotherapy. Sequencing used tumor tissue, obtained after IRX-2 immunotherapy. These receptors were obtained from a human donor with breast cancer.

The V gene is TRBV19, the J gene TRBJ2-3, with D hard to call. This CDR3 spans 11 amino acids. Trimming stripped 5 bases from V and 4 bases from J, with 4 bases between. The germline V gene encodes CDR1 LNHDA and CDR2 SQIVND (reference sequence). The CDR3 DNA is TGTGCCAGTAGTCTGGCAGATACGCAGTATTTT. Residues: CASSLADTQYF. Based on the CDR3 plus reference TRBV19 and TRBJ2-3, the full variable domain is DGGITQSPKYLFRKEGQNVTLSCEQNLNHDAMYWYRQDPGQGLRLIYYSQIVNDFQKGDIAEGYSVSREKKESFPLTVTSAQKNPTAFYLCASSLADTQYFGPGTRLTVL.

This clone was observed once. CDR3 loop: CASCLRRDYGYTF. CDR3 nucleotides: TGTGCCAGCTGTCTGAGGAGGGACTATGGCTACACCTTC. The rearrangement uses TRBV6-1 and TRBJ1-2, with D hard to call. This CDR3 spans 13 amino acids. The V end lost 8 bases, the J end lost 3 bases, and 13 bases lay between the germline ends. CDR1 and CDR2 (germline): MNHNS, SASEGT.

V and J are TRBV7-3 and TRBJ2-2, with a weak D call TRBD2 (6 bases). This CDR3 region has 18 residues. The V end lost 2 bases, the J end lost 6 bases, and 22 bases lay between the germline ends. Looked up from germline, CDR1 is SGHTA and CDR2 is FQGTGA. CDR3 DNA sequence: TGTGCCAGCAGCTTAGCGGGACCCCAATTGTGGGATTCCGGGGAGCTGTTTTTT. The encoded protein is CASSLAGPQLWDSGELFF.

CDR3 amino acids: CASSGSRAGELFF. The DNA for the CDR3 is TGTGCCAGCAGTGGGAGTAGAGCCGGGGAGCTGTTTTTT. V is TRBV6-4 and J is TRBJ2-2; the D is unclear. This CDR3 comprises 13 residues. V was pared by 4 bases and J by 6 bases, with 9 bases between. Germline V CDR1 and CDR2: MRHNA, SNTAGT.

The rearrangement joins TRBV15 to TRBJ1-5; TRBD1 aligns across 10 bases. CDR3 length: 16 residues. Germline V gives CDR1 LNHNV, CDR2 YYDKDF (reference sequence). V shed 1 base and J 2 bases; nucleotides not matched to a gene: 2. The CDR3 sequence: CATSRGDRGGNQPQHF. DNA of the CDR3: TGTGCCACCAGCAGAGGGGACAGGGGAGGCAATCAGCCCCAGCATTTT.

This clone has a single count. The chain combines TRBV10-1 with TRBJ2-7; maybe TRBD2 (6 bases). V gave up 0 bases and J gave up 3 bases, with 9 bases separating them. In germline, CDR1 is WNHNN, CDR2 SYGVQD (reference sequence). The CDR3 sequence is 14 residues long. In nucleotides, the CDR3 is TGCGCCAGCAGTGAGTCGGGACTGGGCTACGAGCAGTACTTC. Translation: CASSESGLGYEQYF.

The chain couples TRBV18 to TRBJ2-7, with 11 nucleotides matching TRBD2. The junction had 5 bases not matched to a gene; V was cut back by 4 bases and J by 3 bases. CDR1 and CDR2 from the germline V gene are KGHSH and LQKENI. This CDR3 spans 15 amino acids. CDR3 sequence reads: CASSHPSGGIYEQYF. CDR3 coding DNA: TGTGCCAGCTCACACCCTAGCGGGGGGATCTACGAGCAGTACTTC.

V and J are TRBV5-6 and TRBJ2-1; D call uncertain. Trimming shortened V by 4 bases and J by 4 bases, and 6 bases separated the two germline ends. Germline loops: CDR1 SGHDT, CDR2 YYEEEE. The CDR3 totals 12 residues. This CDR3 is CASSLSYNEQFF. CDR3 in DNA: TGTGCCAGCAGCCTATCGTACAATGAGCAGTTCTTC. The complete variable domain, with remaining parts taken from reference TRBV5-6 and TRBJ2-1, reads DAGVTQSPTHLIKTRGQQVTLRCSPKSGHDTVSWYQQALGQGPQFIFQYYEEEERQRGNFPDRFSGHQFPNYSSELNVNALLLGDSALYLCASSLSYNEQFFGPGTRLTVL.

The chain has TRBV29-1 and TRBJ1-1, with TRBD1 identical over 8 bases. In germline, CDR1 is SQVTM, CDR2 ANQGSEA. The CDR3 is made up of 17 amino acids. J lost 1 base, V lost 4 bases, and 14 bases had no gene match. The CDR3 is CSVGLGRGPPGNTEAFF. CDR3 bases: TGCAGCGTTGGGCTAGGCAGGGGGCCTCCCGGGAACACTGAAGCTTTCTTT.

V gene TRBV7-8 combines with J gene TRBJ1-2, with D perhaps matching TRBD1 (5 bases). CDR1 SGHVS and CDR2 FQNEAQ come from the germline V gene. The CDR3 contains 14 residues. V dropped 0 bases and J dropped 3 bases, with 8 bases sitting between them. The CDR3 protein is CASSLAGGDYGYTF. For the CDR3, the DNA is TGTGCCAGCAGCTTAGCGGGGGGAGACTATGGCTACACCTTC.

The chain joins TRBV30 to TRBJ1-4; D not resolved. The V end lost 3 bases, the J end lost 11 bases, and 10 bases lay between the germline ends. This CDR3 is 11 amino acids long. Germline V lookup: CDR1 GTSNPN, CDR2 SVGIG (reference sequence). The CDR3 reads CAWRTFEKLFF. For the CDR3, the DNA is TGTGCCTGGAGGACGTTCGAGAAACTGTTTTTT. The full variable domain, with the rest looked up from reference TRBV30 and TRBJ1-4, is SQTIHQWPATLVQPVGSPLSLECTVEGTSNPNLYWYRQAAGRGLQLLFYSVGIGQISSEVPQNLSASRPQDRQFILSSKKLLLSDSGFYLCAWRTFEKLFFGSGTQLSVL.

V usage is TRBV2 and J usage is TRBJ1-2, with D possibly TRBD1 on 5 matching bases. Trimming cost V 1 base and J 3 bases, with 12 bases left between them. Germline CDR1 SNHLY, CDR2 FYNNEI. The CDR3 has 15 amino acids. The CDR3 nucleotides read TGTGCCAGCAGTGAAGGTCGGGGGAACTACTATGGCTACACCTTC. Translation: CASSEGRGNYYGYTF.

The J gene is TRBJ2-2, the V gene TRBV5-1, with D uncertain. CDR1 is SGHRS, CDR2 YFSETQ, per germline. The CDR3 is 14 amino acids. Trimming took 0 bases from V and 6 from J, leaving 9 bases between them. CDR3 bases: TGCGCCAGCAGCTTGGTACTTTCTCCCGGGGAGCTGTTTTTT. It codes for CASSLVLSPGELFF.

This sequence joins TRBV2 and TRBJ1-6; 7 bases map to TRBD1. The CDR3 consists of 15 residues. In germline, CDR1 is SNHLY, CDR2 FYNNEI. V trimming: 3 bases; J trimming: 5 bases; junction bases outside the gene matches: 4. As DNA, the CDR3 is TGTGCCAGCAGTGAGAGCAGGGGGAATAATTCACCCCTCCACTTT. Translating it yields CASSESRGNNSPLHF. Full variable domain (rest looked up from reference TRBV2 and TRBJ1-6): EPEVTQTPSHQVTQMGQEVILRCVPISNHLYFYWYRQILGQKVEFLVSFYNNEISEKSEIFDDQFSVERPDGSNFTLKIRSTKLEDSAMYFCASSESRGNNSPLHFGNGTRLTVT.

The gene calls are TRBV28 and TRBJ2-1; a possible D gene is TRBD2 (6 bases). The germline V gene has CDR1 MDHEN and CDR2 SYDVKM. Trimming took off 7 bases at V and 4 bases at J, with 14 bases between the two ends. The CDR3 runs 14 residues. This CDR3 reads CASIKLANYNEQFF. CDR3 in DNA: TGTGCCAGCATTAAACTAGCCAATTACAATGAGCAGTTCTTC.

This chain joins TRBV7-9 and TRBJ1-4; maybe TRBD1 (6 bases). This CDR3 region has 16 residues. Germline assignment: CDR1 SEHNR and CDR2 FQNEAQ (reference sequence). V dropped 4 bases and J dropped 5 bases, with 17 bases sitting between them. The CDR3 DNA is TGTGCCAGCAGCTCCAATTCAGGGACAAGGAATGAAAAACTGTTTTTT. Translated, it gives CASSSNSGTRNEKLFF.

This chain connects TRBV7-2 to TRBJ1-5; D not resolved. Trimming cost V 0 bases and J 6 bases, with 6 bases left between them. The CDR3 runs to 13 residues. Germline CDR1 and CDR2: SGHTA and FQGNSA. CDR3 coding DNA: TGTGCCAGCAGCTTAGCCCTGGGTCAGCCCCAGCATTTT. Encoded protein: CASSLALGQPQHF.

The chain has TRBV19 and TRBJ1-2; D gene uncertain. V was trimmed by 3 bases and J by 4 bases, leaving 12 bases between them. Germline lookup yields CDR1 LNHDA and CDR2 SQIVND (reference sequence). The CDR3 length is 14 residues. CDR3 in DNA: TGTGCCAGTAGTATTCTGGCAGCCCCCTATGGCTACACCTTC. Amino acid sequence: CASSILAAPYGYTF.

The rearrangement joins TRBV7-9 to TRBJ2-7; 9 nucleotides align to TRBD1. Germline V gene sequence: CDR1 SEHNR, CDR2 FQNEAQ (reference sequence). The CDR3 extends over 15 amino acids. J was trimmed by 2 bases and V by 7 bases; bases with no gene match: 9. CDR3 in DNA: TGTGCCAGCATTGGGGGAGGGACAGGGACCTACGAGCAGTACTTC. It translates to CASIGGGTGTYEQYF.

The gene calls are TRBV5-4 and TRBJ1-3, with D unclear. The CDR3 is made up of 16 amino acids. V lost 0 bases and J lost 2, with 12 bases in between. Looked up from germline, CDR1 is SGHNT and CDR2 is YYREEE (reference sequence). CDR3 residues: CASSLDLTEAGNTIYF. The CDR3 bases are TGTGCCAGCAGCTTGGATCTTACAGAGGCTGGAAACACCATATATTTT. Full variable domain (remainder filled in from reference TRBV5-4 and TRBJ1-3): ETGVTQSPTHLIKTRGQQVTLRCSSQSGHNTVSWYQQALGQGPQFIFQYYREEENGRGNFPPRFSGLQFPNYSSELNVNALELDDSALYLCASSLDLTEAGNTIYFGEGSWLTVV.

This rearrangement joins TRBV4-1 to TRBJ2-7; D is unresolved. V lost 1 base and J lost 3, with 10 bases in between. The germline CDR1 and CDR2 sequences are MGHRA and YSYEKL. The CDR3 spans 14 residues. The CDR3 here is CASSQVRDDYEQYF. As DNA, the CDR3 is TGCGCCAGCAGCCAAGTACGAGATGACTACGAGCAGTACTTC.

The chain combines TRBV19 with TRBJ2-1, with 11 bases fitting TRBD2. The junction had 8 bases not matched to a gene; V was cut back by 4 bases and J by 0 bases. Germline-derived CDR1 and CDR2 are LNHDA and SQIVND (reference sequence). The CDR3 has 18 amino acids. This CDR3 reads CASSTGGLAAFSYNEQFF. As DNA, the CDR3 is TGTGCCAGTAGTACTGGGGGACTAGCGGCCTTCTCCTACAATGAGCAGTTCTTC.

The chain recombines TRBV27 with TRBJ1-2; possible D gene TRBD1, 5 bases. Germline assignment: CDR1 MNHEY and CDR2 SMNVEV (reference sequence). The CDR3 is 13 amino acids. The germline V and J ends were trimmed by 4 bases and 6 bases, with 12 bases remaining between them. This CDR3 is CASSWRGTDGYTF. CDR3 sequence (DNA): TGTGCCAGCAGTTGGCGCGGGACGGATGGCTACACCTTC.

The chain uses TRBV19 and TRBJ2-1; perhaps D is TRBD1 or TRBD2 (5 bases each). Germline V gene sequence: CDR1 LNHDA, CDR2 SQIVND (reference sequence). This CDR3 comprises 15 residues. V lost 9 bases, J lost 1 base, and 16 bases lay in between. The CDR3 bases are TGTGCCAGCGCACACCCGGGACGTTCCTACAATGAGCAGTTCTTC. Its translation: CASAHPGRSYNEQFF.

The chain carries TRBV5-1 and TRBJ2-1, with 14 bases matching TRBD2. V gave up 3 bases and J gave up 10 bases; unmatched junction bases: 6. The V gene's germline CDR1 is SGHRS and CDR2 YFSETQ. The CDR3 totals 15 residues. This CDR3 reads CASSSGLAGAREQFF. CDR3 coding DNA: TGCGCCAGCAGCTCGGGACTAGCGGGAGCCCGCGAGCAGTTCTTC.

V is TRBV6-6 and J is TRBJ2-2; 9 positions agree with TRBD2. The CDR3 is made up of 16 amino acids. After removal of 10 bases from V and 1 base from J, the junction contained 10 bases not matched to a gene. Germline CDR1 reads MNHNY; CDR2 reads SVGAGI (reference sequence). The CDR3 reads CAISSGTSLNTGELFF. The DNA for the CDR3 is TGTGCCATCTCCTCCGGGACTAGCTTGAACACCGGGGAGCTGTTTTTT.

The V call is TRBV29-1, the J call TRBJ2-1, with TRBD1 matching over 9 bases. Germline V gives CDR1 SQVTM, CDR2 ANQGSEA. The V and J ends lost 7 bases and 8 bases, in that order; junction bases with no gene match: 12. The length of the CDR3 is 14 residues. The CDR3 here is CSAPEPGQGHEQFF. CDR3 sequence (DNA): TGCAGCGCCCCGGAACCGGGACAGGGTCATGAGCAGTTCTTC.

The genes are TRBV5-5 and TRBJ2-1; 7 bases are a match to TRBD2. Trimming removed 0 bases from V and 1 base from J; junction bases left unmatched: 10. CDR1 SGHKS and CDR2 YYEKEE come from the germline V gene (reference sequence). This CDR3 is built from 18 residues. CDR3 amino acids: CASSLGGGRGMSYNEQFF. CDR3 bases: TGTGCCAGCAGCTTGGGTGGCGGGAGAGGCATGTCCTACAATGAGCAGTTCTTC.

The rearrangement links TRBV6-5 to TRBJ2-3; TRBD2 agrees at 12 bases. The J segment lost 5 bases and the V segment lost 7 bases, leaving 4 bases of the junction unmatched. The germline gives CDR1 MNHEY, CDR2 SVGAGI. The CDR3 is 14 amino acids. DNA of the CDR3: TGTGCCAGCAACCCGACTAGCGGGGGAGATACGCAGTATTTT. It specifies CASNPTSGGDTQYF.

The chain links TRBV19 to TRBJ2-5; tentative D call: TRBD2 (6 bases). There are 16 residues in the CDR3. Trimming took off 7 bases at V and 4 bases at J, with 22 bases between the two ends. CDR1 is LNHDA, CDR2 SQIVND, per germline (reference sequence). CDR3 protein: CASMDRGGVLGETQYF. Written as DNA, the CDR3 is TGTGCCAGTATGGATAGGGGAGGAGTTCTCGGAGAGACCCAGTACTTC.

The rearrangement joins TRBV7-2 to TRBJ1-5; no definite D call. The V end was cut by 5 bases, the J end by 5 bases, with 7 bases between. This CDR3 is 12 amino acids long. Germline assignment: CDR1 SGHTA and CDR2 FQGNSA. CDR3 DNA: TGTGCCAGCAGCCCAGGAGATCAGCCCCAGCATTTT. This sequence encodes CASSPGDQPQHF.

This rearrangement joins TRBV7-9 to TRBJ1-5; maybe TRBD1 (5 bases). The CDR3 has 17 amino acids. CDR1 SEHNR and CDR2 FQNEAQ come from the germline V gene (reference sequence). V shed 4 bases and J shed 4 bases, with 20 bases lying between them. The CDR3 coding sequence is TGTGCCAGCAGCTCCCTTAGAAGAGGGGCCGAAAATCAGCCCCAGCATTTT. It codes for CASSSLRRGAENQPQHF.